Listed below are T cell receptor beta chains from one sample, sequenced in a study of blood T cell repertoires in COVID-19. The assay was immunoSEQ multiplex PCR, and TCRdb's table has in-frame clones only and misses some. This sample has 200,000 to 300,000 clones, with around nine tenths found just once. The sample consisted of PBMCs or T cells enriched from blood (not recorded which). These TCRs come from a woman aged 40 to 50 who had been exposed to COVID-19. Both conserved end residues are part of each CDR3. A D gene is named only where the DNA matches it firmly. Expanded clones are given a class, and other clones once, few, many or no size at all.

DNA: TGTGCAAGTCGCCCCGACCGGGACACCGATCAGCCCCAGCATTTT; CDR3: CASRPDRDTDQPQHF; J: TRBJ1-5; D: .; V: TRBV12-2; size: .
DNA: TGTGCCAGCTCGCCGAGAACTAGCGAGAGCACAGATACGCAGTATTTT; CDR3: CASSPRTSESTDTQYF; J: TRBJ2-3; D: TRBD2; V: TRBV18; size: .
DNA: TGCAGCGTTGAAAGTTGGCAGGGTTTGGGGAACACTGAAGCTTTCTTT; CDR3: CSVESWQGLGNTEAFF; J: TRBJ1-1; D: .; V: TRBV29-1; size: .
DNA: TGTGCCAGCAGTCAGAGGGACTCTGGCTATGGCTACACCTTC; CDR3: CASSQRDSGYGYTF; J: TRBJ1-2; D: .; V: TRBV5-8; size: .
DNA: TGTGCCAGCAGCCTCCAGGTACAGCCCTACAATGAGCAGTTCTTC; CDR3: CASSLQVQPYNEQFF; J: TRBJ2-1; D: .; V: TRBV7-2; size: .
DNA: TGTGCCAGCAGCTTAGTCCCAACCTTGGGAGCAGATACGCAGTATTTT; CDR3: CASSLVPTLGADTQYF; J: TRBJ2-3; D: .; V: TRBV7-2; size: .
DNA: TGTGCCAGCAGCCGCCGACAGGCTAGCGGGTCCCACGGAGATACGCAGTATTTT; CDR3: CASSRRQASGSHGDTQYF; J: TRBJ2-3; D: TRBD2; V: TRBV5-1; size: .
DNA: TGTGCCAGCAGCGTCAACAGGGTTCCAGATACGCAGTATTTT; CDR3: CASSVNRVPDTQYF; J: TRBJ2-3; D: .; V: TRBV9; size: .
DNA: TGCGCCAGCAGGGCGGTGGCCGGAAACACCATATATTTT; CDR3: CASRAVAGNTIYF; J: TRBJ1-3; D: .; V: TRBV4-1; size: .
DNA: TGTGCCAGCAGCTTAGGGGGGGTCCAGCCCCAGCATTTT; CDR3: CASSLGGVQPQHF; J: TRBJ1-5; D: .; V: TRBV7-9; size: .
DNA: TGTGCCAGCACAGGGAATAGCGGCTACACCTTC; CDR3: CASTGNSGYTF; J: TRBJ1-2; D: .; V: TRBV6-6; size: .
DNA: TGTGCCAGCAGCATCGGACAGGGGCTGGGTGAAAAACTGTTTTTT; CDR3: CASSIGQGLGEKLFF; J: TRBJ1-4; D: TRBD1; V: TRBV5-1; size: many
DNA: TGTGCCAGCAACAACTTAGGGGGAAATGAGCAGTTCTTC; CDR3: CASNNLGGNEQFF; J: TRBJ2-1; D: .; V: TRBV3-1/TRBV3-2; size: .
DNA: TGTGCCAGCAGCCATTCCGGACACGTCAAAGCTTTCTTT; CDR3: CASSHSGHVKAFF; J: TRBJ1-1; D: .; V: TRBV7-9; size: .
DNA: TGTGCCAGCAGTACTTCCCTCTACAGGGGTCGGGATCAGCCCCAGCATTTT; CDR3: CASSTSLYRGRDQPQHF; J: TRBJ1-5; D: TRBD1; V: TRBV28; size: once
DNA: TGTGCCAGCAGCGGGACAGTTGGAAACACCATATATTTT; CDR3: CASSGTVGNTIYF; J: TRBJ1-3; D: .; V: TRBV9; size: .
DNA: TGTGCCAGCAGTTTATCGACAGGGGGGTACGAGCAGTACTTC; CDR3: CASSLSTGGYEQYF; J: TRBJ2-7; D: TRBD1; V: TRBV27; size: .
DNA: TGTGCCAGCCGGGACAGGGGTAATTCACCCCTCCACTTT; CDR3: CASRDRGNSPLHF; J: TRBJ1-6; D: TRBD1; V: TRBV2; size: .
DNA: TGTGCCAGCACCAGCAGGGTTGGCACCATATATTTT; CDR3: CASTSRVGTIYF; J: TRBJ1-3; D: .; V: TRBV28; size: .
DNA: TGTGCCAGCAGCCCCGACAGAGGCCACACCATATATTTT; CDR3: CASSPDRGHTIYF; J: TRBJ1-3; D: .; V: TRBV7-2; size: .
DNA: TGTGCCAGCAGCCATCCGGCGGGGGGCCTCCAAGAGACCCAGTACTTC; CDR3: CASSHPAGGLQETQYF; J: TRBJ2-5; D: TRBD2; V: TRBV7-9; size: .
DNA: TGTGCCAGCAGCTTACAGGGGCAAGAGACCCAGTACTTC; CDR3: CASSLQGQETQYF; J: TRBJ2-5; D: TRBD1; V: TRBV5-6; size: .
DNA: TGTGCCTGGAGTGTAGAAAGCGGGACCCAGTACTTC; CDR3: CAWSVESGTQYF; J: TRBJ2-5; D: .; V: TRBV30; size: .
DNA: TGTGCCACTCTTGTCCCCCCGGGGGGCTACACCTTC; CDR3: CATLVPPGGYTF; J: TRBJ1-2; D: .; V: TRBV12-3/TRBV12-4; size: .
DNA: TGCAGCGTTGAGTCCTTTAAAGCTGGCTACACCTTC; CDR3: CSVESFKAGYTF; J: TRBJ1-2; D: .; V: TRBV29-1; size: .
DNA: TGTGCCAGCAGCCTCGAATTAATCGGGGAAAGGGATCCCCTCCACTTT; CDR3: CASSLELIGERDPLHF; J: TRBJ1-6; D: .; V: TRBV5-8; size: .
DNA: TGTGCCAGCAGTTTATCGGCCAGGGGGCGACTAGCGGGGGAAGACATTCAGTACTTC; CDR3: CASSLSARGRLAGEDIQYF; J: TRBJ2-4; D: TRBD2; V: TRBV27; size: once
DNA: TGTGCCAGCAGCCGCGCGGGGGGGCGGGGAGAGACCCAGTACTTC; CDR3: CASSRAGGRGETQYF; J: TRBJ2-5; D: TRBD2; V: TRBV3-1/TRBV3-2; size: .
DNA: TGTGCCAGCAGCTTTTCGACAGCGAACACTGAAGCTTTCTTT; CDR3: CASSFSTANTEAFF; J: TRBJ1-1; D: .; V: TRBV13; size: .
DNA: TGTGCCAGCAGTGACTTTTTAGCGGGGGCCTTCACAGATACGCAGTATTTT; CDR3: CASSDFLAGAFTDTQYF; J: TRBJ2-3; D: TRBD2; V: TRBV25-1; size: .
DNA: TGTGCCAGCAGTCACGGAGGGAGCGAGCAGTTCTTC; CDR3: CASSHGGSEQFF; J: TRBJ2-1; D: .; V: TRBV6-6; size: .
DNA: TGTGCCAGTGTTGCGACAGGGGACTACGAGCAGTACTTC; CDR3: CASVATGDYEQYF; J: TRBJ2-7; D: TRBD1; V: TRBV3-1/TRBV3-2; size: .
DNA: TGTGCCACAAGGGTTGACAGGAATCAGCCCCAGCATTTT; CDR3: CATRVDRNQPQHF; J: TRBJ1-5; D: .; V: TRBV2; size: .
DNA: TGTGCCAGCAGTGGAGAGACAGGGAGAAGCAATCAGCCCCAGCATTTT; CDR3: CASSGETGRSNQPQHF; J: TRBJ1-5; D: TRBD1; V: TRBV2; size: .
DNA: TGTGCCAGCGTAATCTCTGGGGCCAACGTCCTGACTTTC; CDR3: CASVISGANVLTF; J: TRBJ2-6; D: .; V: TRBV12-3/TRBV12-4; size: .
DNA: TGTGCCAGCAGTTGGGACTACGGGACTGCCTCCTACGAGCAGTACTTC; CDR3: CASSWDYGTASYEQYF; J: TRBJ2-7; D: TRBD2; V: TRBV28; size: once
DNA: TGCAGCGCCCCCGGTGGGGGGGGATACAATGAGCAGTTCTTC; CDR3: CSAPGGGGYNEQFF; J: TRBJ2-1; D: TRBD2; V: TRBV29-1; size: .
DNA: TGTGCCAGCAGCCCCACCCCGACAGGGGGCCTCACTGAAGCTTTCTTT; CDR3: CASSPTPTGGLTEAFF; J: TRBJ1-1; D: TRBD1; V: TRBV11-2; size: .
DNA: TGCGCCAGCAGCTTGGTGGTAGGAGCTAACTATGGCTACACCTTC; CDR3: CASSLVVGANYGYTF; J: TRBJ1-2; D: .; V: TRBV5-1; size: .
DNA: TGTGCCAGCAGTAAGGGGCCTGGGGAGCTGTTTTTT; CDR3: CASSKGPGELFF; J: TRBJ2-2; D: .; V: TRBV27; size: .
DNA: TGTGCCAGCAGTGGGCGGGGTCGGGACACCGGGGAGCTGTTTTTT; CDR3: CASSGRGRDTGELFF; J: TRBJ2-2; D: .; V: TRBV2; size: once
DNA: TGTGCCAGCAGCCTCACAGGGGCTCAGGGCTACACCTTC; CDR3: CASSLTGAQGYTF; J: TRBJ1-2; D: TRBD1; V: TRBV7-2; size: .
DNA: TGTGCCAGCAGTTTCGGGTTCCAGCCCCAGCATTTT; CDR3: CASSFGFQPQHF; J: TRBJ1-5; D: .; V: TRBV12-3/TRBV12-4; size: .
DNA: TGTGCCACCAGTGATTCTCGCAGGACACCGAGCTCCTACAATGAGCAGTTCTTC; CDR3: CATSDSRRTPSSYNEQFF; J: TRBJ2-1; D: .; V: TRBV24-1; size: .
DNA: TGTGCCAGCAGCCAAGAAGGGGCTGGAATCATTGAGCAGTTCTTC; CDR3: CASSQEGAGIIEQFF; J: TRBJ2-1; D: .; V: TRBV3-1/TRBV3-2; size: many
DNA: TGTGCCAGCAGCCAAAGCCCCCTGACAGGGCTTATGAACACTGAAGCTTTCTTT; CDR3: CASSQSPLTGLMNTEAFF; J: TRBJ1-1; D: TRBD1; V: TRBV25-1; size: .
DNA: TGTGCCAGCAGCCAAACCGGGACAGGGGCCTGGGCGAGCTCCTATAATTCACCCCTCCACTTT; CDR3: CASSQTGTGAWASSYNSPLHF; J: TRBJ1-6; D: TRBD1; V: TRBV6-6; size: .
DNA: TGCGCCAGCAGCTTGGGCCGGGGTTCTGGGCTGTTTTTT; CDR3: CASSLGRGSGLFF; J: TRBJ1-4; D: .; V: TRBV5-1; size: .
DNA: TGTGCCAGCAGCTTAGATAGGACAGAGAACACCGGGGAGCTGTTTTTT; CDR3: CASSLDRTENTGELFF; J: TRBJ2-2; D: .; V: TRBV7-6; size: .
DNA: TGTGCCTGCAGAGACAGGATAAACTATAATTCACCCCTCCACTTT; CDR3: CACRDRINYNSPLHF; J: TRBJ1-6; D: .; V: TRBV30; size: .